One TCR beta chain is described in this entry. No antigen is known for it. This CDR3 is 16 amino acids long. From germline, CDR1 is SGHVS and CDR2 FNYEAQ. The V end was cut by 6 bases, the J end by 1 base, with 15 bases between. Those who donated were healthy bone marrow donors. The sample originates from a study of cytomegalovirus exposure and HLA in healthy donors. Primers for the PCR totalled 60 Vbeta and 13 Jbeta. Here immunoSEQ multiplex PCR was the method, and the copy in TCRdb shows in-frame clones only, minus some. The table records fewer than 200,000 clones, 75% to 85% of them present only once. Overall study results and limits: Within an earlier analysis, most TCR beta V segments proved productive either about 87% or about 30% of the time. Some V segments (TRBV6-2 and TRBV6-3 among them) were excluded as indistinguishable. More clonal expansion characterized HLA-associated TCR beta chains than equally common others in a later analysis.

This chain connects TRBV7-6 to TRBJ2-2; possibly TRBD1 for D (6 bases). The sample taken for sequencing was PBMCs. This receptor was obtained from a woman aged 25 to 39 in good health and CMV-seronegative. The DNA of the CDR3 is TGTGCCAGCAGTTCCCCGTGGGACAAGAACACCGGGGAGCTGTTTTTT. Translating it yields CASSSPWDKNTGELFF.